The 28 T cell receptor beta chains listed next were all sequenced from one sample in a study of cytomegalovirus exposure and HLA in healthy donors. In the PCR, 60 Vbeta and 13 Jbeta primers were used. Measured with immunoSEQ multiplex PCR; TCRdb has only the in-frame clones, and not every one. This sample's table has approximately 100,000 clones. Sequencing was done on a sample of PBMCs. These receptors were obtained from a man aged 45-60 years in good health and CMV-seronegative.

CDR3 DNA: TGCGCCAGCAGCTTGACCCCTCCTAGCGATGGCTACACCTTC. Amino acid sequence: CASSLTPPSDGYTF. The rearrangement links TRBV5-1 to TRBJ1-2; unclear D gene. The germline gives CDR1 SGHRS, CDR2 YFSETQ. The CDR3 runs 14 residues. Trimming took off 1 base at V and 6 bases at J, with 13 bases between the two ends.

The genes are TRBV6-6 and TRBJ1-1; possibly TRBD1 for D (6 bases). Trimming took 4 bases from V and 1 from J, leaving 13 bases between them. The CDR3 is 15 amino acids. The V gene's germline CDR1 is MNHNY and CDR2 SVGAGI (reference sequence). This CDR3 is CASSLAGTRNTEAFF. CDR3 DNA sequence: TGTGCCAGCAGTTTAGCCGGGACACGGAACACTGAAGCTTTCTTT.

This chain connects TRBV14 to TRBJ1-1, with 7 bases matching TRBD1. V gave up 1 base and J gave up 1 base; unmatched junction bases: 3. The germline gives CDR1 SGHDN, CDR2 FVKESK. The CDR3 length is 15 residues. The CDR3: CASSQAGQTNTEAFF. For the CDR3, the DNA is TGTGCCAGCAGCCAAGCGGGACAGACGAACACTGAAGCTTTCTTT.

This chain connects TRBV11-1 to TRBJ2-7; the D is unclear. The CDR3 covers 14 residues. Germline V gene sequence: CDR1 SGHAT, CDR2 FQDESV (reference sequence). Written as DNA, the CDR3 is TGTGCTTCCAGTCGGTACGGGTACTCCTACGAGCAGTACTTC. This sequence encodes CASSRYGYSYEQYF.

The rearrangement links TRBV7-6 to TRBJ2-1; 13 bases match TRBD2. This CDR3 has 15 amino acids. The germline gives CDR1 SGHVS, CDR2 FNYEAQ. The V and J ends lost 5 bases and 4 bases, in that order; junction bases with no gene match: 2. CDR3 residues: CASSEGLAGYNEQFF. CDR3 nucleotide sequence: TGTGCCAGCAGCGAGGGACTAGCGGGGTACAATGAGCAGTTCTTC.

The V and J genes are TRBV15 and TRBJ2-1, with D tentatively TRBD2 (6 bases). The CDR3 is made up of 14 amino acids. Trimming shortened V by 5 bases and J by 0 bases, and 8 bases separated the two germline ends. CDR1 and CDR2 from the germline V gene are LNHNV and YYDKDF (reference sequence). In nucleotides, the CDR3 is TGTGCCACCAGCCGGGAGCTCTCCTACAATGAGCAGTTCTTC. As protein: CATSRELSYNEQFF.

The chain couples TRBV7-8 to TRBJ2-5; 12 nucleotides match TRBD2. The CDR3 is made up of 20 amino acids. The germline V gene has CDR1 SGHVS and CDR2 FQNEAQ. V gave up 3 bases and J gave up 1 base; unmatched junction bases: 15. The CDR3 loop reads CASSFLTSGRYLDLQETQYF. Here the CDR3 DNA reads TGTGCCAGCAGCTTCCTTACTAGCGGGAGGTACCTTGATCTCCAAGAGACCCAGTACTTC.

The gene calls are TRBV18 and TRBJ1-5; TRBD1 matches 8 bases. V lost 3 bases, J lost 6 bases, and 1 base stayed unmatched. The CDR3 totals 13 residues. Germline CDR1 reads KGHSH; CDR2 reads LQKENI. In DNA, the CDR3 is TGTGCCAGCTCACCGGACAGGGTTCAGCCCCAGCATTTT. Translation gives CASSPDRVQPQHF.

This chain uses TRBV5-1 with TRBJ1-6; D remains unclear. Trimming took 4 bases from V and 14 from J, leaving 16 bases between them. This CDR3 has 13 residues. Germline lookup yields CDR1 SGHRS and CDR2 YFSETQ. CDR3 loop: CASSTSTAEALHF. Written as DNA, the CDR3 is TGCGCCAGCAGCACAAGTACCGCGGAGGCCCTCCACTTT.

The chain recombines TRBV5-1 with TRBJ1-1; D is unresolved. The V and J ends lost 0 bases and 1 base respectively, with 10 bases between them. The CDR3 totals 15 residues. Germline CDR1 reads SGHRS; CDR2 reads YFSETQ. The CDR3: CASSLGPSKNTEAFF. CDR3 nucleotides: TGCGCCAGCAGCTTGGGGCCTTCCAAGAACACTGAAGCTTTCTTT.

V is TRBV9 and J is TRBJ1-3; D is uncertain. There are 13 residues in the CDR3. Germline CDR1 and CDR2: SGDLS and YYNGEE. Trimming cost V 0 bases and J 3 bases, with 4 bases left between them. For the CDR3, the DNA is TGTGCCAGCAGCGTAGCTCTTGGAAACACCATATATTTT. It encodes CASSVALGNTIYF.

This chain joins TRBV5-1 and TRBJ1-4; TRBD1 aligns across 9 bases. The CDR3 is 15 residues long. The germline V gene has CDR1 SGHRS and CDR2 YFSETQ. The V gene end was trimmed by 5 bases and the J gene end by 8 bases; junction bases not matched to a gene: 10. The CDR3 protein is CASRTHGTGQEKLFF. The DNA for the CDR3 is TGCGCCAGCAGGACGCATGGGACAGGGCAGGAAAAACTGTTTTTT.

The V gene is TRBV5-1, the J gene TRBJ2-3, with D uncertain. Germline V gene sequence: CDR1 SGHRS, CDR2 YFSETQ. The CDR3 totals 14 residues. Trimming took 0 bases from V and 2 from J, leaving 7 bases between them. The CDR3 here is CASSLETNTDTQYF. The CDR3 DNA sequence: TGCGCCAGCAGCTTGGAGACAAACACAGATACGCAGTATTTT.

This chain connects TRBV7-9 to TRBJ2-3, with no clear D. Trimming left V 2 bases short and J 4 bases short, with 4 bases between. The CDR3 runs to 12 residues. Per germline, CDR1 SEHNR and CDR2 FQNEAQ (reference sequence). The CDR3 here is CASSLLPDTQYF. CDR3 bases: TGTGCCAGCAGCTTACTACCAGATACGCAGTATTTT.

This chain joins TRBV19 and TRBJ1-1; D possibly corresponds to TRBD1 (5 bases). Germline CDR1 reads LNHDA; CDR2 reads SQIVND (reference sequence). The CDR3 length is 13 residues. With 3 bases removed from V and 1 base from J, the gap between germline ends came to 6 bases. CDR3 loop: CASSIQGNTEAFF. In nucleotides, the CDR3 is TGTGCCAGTAGTATCCAGGGGAACACTGAAGCTTTCTTT.

The genes are TRBV7-9 and TRBJ2-7, with 10 bases identical to TRBD1. Unmatched junction bases numbered 4, after V lost 4 bases and J lost 4 bases. The CDR3 loop spans 14 amino acids. The germline gives CDR1 SEHNR, CDR2 FQNEAQ (reference sequence). The CDR3 DNA reads as TGTGCCAGCAGCTCGGACAGGGGGGAATACGAGCAGTACTTC. Amino acids: CASSSDRGEYEQYF. The complete variable domain, with remaining parts taken from reference TRBV7-9 and TRBJ2-7, reads DTGVSQNPRHKITKRGQNVTFRCDPISEHNRLYWYRQTLGQGPEFLTYFQNEAQLEKSRLLSDRFSAERPKGSFSTLEIQRTEQGDSAMYLCASSSDRGEYEQYFGPGTRLTVT.

CDR3 sequence reads: CASSRTGQGPYEQYF. Written as DNA, the CDR3 is TGCGCCAGCAGCCGGACCGGACAGGGCCCCTACGAGCAGTACTTC. This chain joins TRBV4-3 and TRBJ2-7; 8 bases line up with TRBD1. CDR1 LGHNA and CDR2 YSLEER come from the germline V gene. Trimming cost V 4 bases and J 2 bases; bases outside gene matches: 7. This CDR3 is built from 15 residues.

The rearrangement uses TRBV7-2 and TRBJ2-7; the D gene is possibly TRBD1 (6 bases). The length of the CDR3 is 14 residues. The ends were cut back, 1 base at V and 4 bases at J, with 11 bases in the middle. The V gene's germline CDR1 is SGHTA and CDR2 FQGNSA. The CDR3 spells CASSLVQGWYEQYF. CDR3 nucleotides: TGTGCCAGCAGCTTAGTTCAGGGGTGGTACGAGCAGTACTTC.

The rearrangement links TRBV30 to TRBJ1-4, with 9 bases that match TRBD1. The CDR3 is 14 residues long. Germline-derived CDR1 and CDR2 are GTSNPN and SVGIG (reference sequence). Germline trimming cut 2 bases from V and 8 bases from J; bases unmatched to any gene: 6. CDR3 bases: TGTGCCTGGAGTTTGGACAGGGGTAGGGAAAAACTGTTTTTT. Residues: CAWSLDRGREKLFF. The variable domain in full, completed from reference TRBV30 and TRBJ1-4, reads SQTIHQWPATLVQPVGSPLSLECTVEGTSNPNLYWYRQAAGRGLQLLFYSVGIGQISSEVPQNLSASRPQDRQFILSSKKLLLSDSGFYLCAWSLDRGREKLFFGSGTQLSVL.

This rearrangement joins TRBV11-3 to TRBJ2-1; 10 nucleotides match TRBD2. J gave up 3 bases and V 5 bases, and 7 bases lay outside the gene matches. This CDR3 comprises 16 residues. Germline-derived CDR1 and CDR2 are SGHNT and YENEEA. The CDR3 coding sequence is TGTGCCAGCAGCCGTACAACTAGCGGGAACTACAATGAGCAGTTCTTC. Amino acid sequence: CASSRTTSGNYNEQFF.

The chain employs TRBV7-6 and TRBJ1-1; tentatively, D is TRBD1 (5 bases). This CDR3 has 15 amino acids. The V gene's germline CDR1 is SGHVS and CDR2 FNYEAQ. Trimming left V 5 bases short and J 3 bases short, with 16 bases between. CDR3 coding DNA: TGTGCCAGCAGCCTGGGGGGGAGTTTGGACACTGAAGCTTTCTTT. Encoded protein: CASSLGGSLDTEAFF.

The chain has TRBV5-1 and TRBJ1-3, with a possible D match to TRBD1 (5 bases). The germline V gene has CDR1 SGHRS and CDR2 YFSETQ. Trimming stripped 1 base from V and 1 base from J, with 9 bases between. This CDR3 contains 15 residues. The CDR3 protein is CASSLMAGSGNTIYF. CDR3 coding DNA: TGCGCCAGCAGCTTGATGGCAGGGTCTGGAAACACCATATATTTT.

As DNA, the CDR3 is TGCGCCAGCAGTATTAACAGGGGCTCAGATACGCAGTATTTT. It specifies CASSINRGSDTQYF. The genes are TRBV5-1 and TRBJ2-3; 7 bases match TRBD1. With V trimmed by 5 bases and J by 4 bases, 7 bases remained unmatched. Germline lookup yields CDR1 SGHRS and CDR2 YFSETQ. The CDR3 consists of 14 residues.

The chain combines TRBV6-5 with TRBJ1-2, with 9 bases matching TRBD1. The CDR3 covers 13 residues. Germline CDR1 and CDR2: MNHEY and SVGAGI. The junction had 3 bases not matched to a gene; V was cut back by 5 bases and J by 5 bases. The CDR3 DNA follows: TGTGCCAGCAGTATGACAGGGGGATATGGCTACACCTTC. As protein: CASSMTGGYGYTF.

The genes are TRBV28 and TRBJ1-1; TRBD1 matches 9 bases. Germline lookup yields CDR1 MDHEN and CDR2 SYDVKM. V trimming: 5 bases; J trimming: 12 bases; junction bases outside the gene matches: 7. The CDR3 covers 12 residues. The CDR3 DNA is TGTGCCAGCAGTCCTCCCGGGACAGGGACTTTCTTT. Amino acid sequence: CASSPPGTGTFF.

The chain links TRBV7-2 to TRBJ2-5; 9 nucleotides match TRBD2. V lost 8 bases, J lost 6 bases, and 13 bases stayed unmatched. The germline V gene encodes CDR1 SGHTA and CDR2 FQGNSA. The CDR3 is 15 amino acids. CDR3 amino acids: CASRQAGGPGQTQYF. Written as DNA, the CDR3 is TGTGCCAGCCGCCAGGCGGGAGGGCCGGGGCAGACCCAGTACTTC.

V is TRBV7-8 and J is TRBJ2-1; weak D call: TRBD1 (5 bases). Trimming removed 5 bases at V and 2 bases at J, with 13 bases between. The CDR3 has 15 amino acids. From germline, CDR1 is SGHVS and CDR2 FQNEAQ. This CDR3 is CASSHLRGAYNEQFF. Here the CDR3 DNA reads TGTGCCAGCAGCCACCTTAGGGGCGCCTACAATGAGCAGTTCTTC.

The gene calls are TRBV10-2 and TRBJ1-6, with a weak D call TRBD1 (5 bases). The V end lost 0 bases, the J end lost 7 bases, and 10 bases lay between the germline ends. The CDR3 is 15 residues long. Germline V gene data show CDR1 as WSHSY and CDR2 as SAAADI. CDR3 residues: CASSESSGVNSPLHF. In DNA form, the CDR3 reads TGCGCCAGCAGTGAGTCGTCGGGGGTAAATTCACCCCTCCACTTT.